These 24 T cell receptor beta chains were all obtained from the same sample, sequenced in a study of T cells in Graves' hyperthyroidism and ophthalmopathy. Amplified TCR beta CDR3 regions came from RNA transcripts. HTBI primers drove first-round RT-PCR of the TCR CDR3. TCRdb re-analysed the multiplex PCR reads in MiXCR, keeping a single row per CDR3 protein. Of about 500,000 distinct CDR3 sequences listed, approximately 48% are singletons. Specimen: peripheral blood or thyroid tissue (not recorded which). The receptors originated from an adult woman with Graves' disease, either hyperthyroidism or ophthalmopathy (not recorded which).

This clonotype has a count of ten or more. The rearrangement joins TRBV20-1 to TRBJ1-5; the match to TRBD1 covers 7 bases. In germline, CDR1 is DFQATT, CDR2 SNEGSKA (reference sequence). After removal of 1 base from V and 5 bases from J, the junction contained 8 bases not matched to a gene. The CDR3 covers 15 residues. DNA of the CDR3: TGCAGTGCTAGAGCCGGGACAGTGGCTGATCAGCCCCAGCATTTT. Its protein product is CSARAGTVADQPQHF.

This chain uses TRBV5-4 with TRBJ2-5; D may be TRBD1 (6 bases). Trimming cost V 3 bases and J 4 bases, with 22 bases left between them. There are 17 residues in the CDR3. Germline V gene sequence: CDR1 SGHNT, CDR2 YYREEE (reference sequence). CDR3 loop: CASSSSSQTGRRETQYF. CDR3 nucleotide sequence: TGTGCCAGCAGCTCCTCCAGCCAAACAGGGAGACGAGAGACCCAGTACTTC.

This clonotype was detected ten times or more. CDR3 DNA: TGTGCCAGCAGCCGAGGACAGGCGGCGGGAGGCTTCTTCCGAGAGACCCAGTACTTC. As protein: CASSRGQAAGGFFRETQYF. The chain carries TRBV7-2 and TRBJ2-5, with D possibly TRBD2 on 8 matching bases. The CDR3 is 19 amino acids. Germline CDR1 and CDR2: SGHTA and FQGNSA. Trimming removed 5 bases from V and 4 bases from J, with 29 bases in between.

This clonotype was counted many times. This rearrangement joins TRBV25-1 to TRBJ2-2; D assignment may be TRBD1 or TRBD2 (5 bases each). The germline gives CDR1 MGHDK, CDR2 SYGVNS. V was shortened by 3 bases and J by 5 bases, with 13 bases between the two germline ends. The CDR3 runs 15 residues. The CDR3 DNA reads TGTGCCAGCAGTGACCGGGACCTCGAAACCGGGGAGCTGTTTTTT. As protein: CASSDRDLETGELFF.

This clonotype was picked up many times. The chain recombines TRBV5-1 with TRBJ2-5; 9 bases are shared with TRBD2. V lost 6 bases to trimming and J lost 2 bases; unmatched junction nucleotides: 11. Germline CDR1 SGHRS, CDR2 YFSETQ. This CDR3 spans 16 amino acids. The CDR3 region is CASTRRLAAEQETQYF. As DNA, the CDR3 is TGCGCCAGCACCAGAAGACTAGCGGCAGAACAAGAGACCCAGTACTTC.

The V call is TRBV29-1, the J call TRBJ1-1; 10 bases line up with TRBD1. CDR3 length: 18 residues. V lost 4 bases and J lost 4; bases outside the gene matches: 18. Germline V CDR1 and CDR2: SQVTM, ANQGSEA. CDR3 in DNA: TGCAGCGTTGGGAGACAGGGGGCGCTTGGCTACACCTTCACTGAAGCTTTCTTT. As protein: CSVGRQGALGYTFTEAFF.

This chain connects TRBV13 to TRBJ1-4, with 7 bases fitting TRBD1. The V segment lost 3 bases and the J segment 4 bases; nucleotides outside the gene matches: 5. The CDR3 has 15 amino acids. The V gene's germline CDR1 is PRHDT and CDR2 FYEKMQ (reference sequence). CDR3 sequence reads: CASSFSTGLNEKLFF. In DNA form, the CDR3 reads TGTGCCAGCAGCTTCTCGACAGGGCTTAATGAAAAACTGTTTTTT.

In this sample, this clonotype turned up many times. This chain connects TRBV5-5 to TRBJ2-7; D is ambiguous. The CDR3 extends over 15 amino acids. V gave up 0 bases and J gave up 5 bases, with 15 bases separating them. Germline V gives CDR1 SGHKS, CDR2 YYEKEE (reference sequence). The CDR3 DNA sequence: TGTGCCAGCAGCTTGGAGGCAGCCCCAATCCACGAGCAGTACTTC. Translated: CASSLEAAPIHEQYF.

There are a few counts of this clonotype. This sequence joins TRBV7-9 and TRBJ2-7; D could derive from TRBD1 or TRBD2 (5 bases each). The CDR3 runs 13 residues. The germline CDR1 and CDR2 sequences are SEHNR and FQNEAQ (reference sequence). Trimming removed 4 bases at V and 5 bases at J, with 12 bases between. CDR3: CASSWGRSDEQYF. For the CDR3, the DNA is TGTGCCAGCAGCTGGGGACGATCGGACGAGCAGTACTTC.

Concerning this clonotype: A read error may account for a junction end that differs from germline. V is TRBV7-2 and J is TRBJ1-4; 9 nucleotides agree with TRBD1. The germline V gene has CDR1 SGHTA and CDR2 FQGNSA. CDR3 length: 14 amino acids. As DNA, the CDR3 is TGTGCCAGCAGCATGCGAGCGGGACAGGGAAGATTGGTCTTT. Encoded protein: CASSMRAGQGRLVF.

This sequence joins TRBV30 and TRBJ1-2; D gene unclear. Germline CDR1 GTSNPN, CDR2 SVGIG (reference sequence). Trimming took 2 bases from V and 0 from J, leaving 13 bases between them. This CDR3 is built from 15 residues. DNA for the CDR3: TGTGCCTGGAGTTCGGGCAGCCGAGCTAACTATGGCTACACCTTC. Translated, it gives CAWSSGSRANYGYTF.

This clonotype was seen at least ten times. This chain connects TRBV5-1 to TRBJ1-5; D remains ambiguous. Trimming cost V 0 bases and J 7 bases, with 8 bases left between them. The germline CDR1 and CDR2 sequences are SGHRS and YFSETQ. The CDR3 covers 13 residues. The CDR3 is CASSLGAGQPQHF. CDR3 DNA: TGCGCCAGCAGCTTGGGGGCGGGACAGCCCCAGCATTTT.

This clonotype showed up just a few times. The junction departs from the called germline gene at one end, perhaps through a read error. This chain joins TRBV29-1 and TRBJ1-1; TRBD1 might be the D (5 bases). This CDR3 comprises 8 residues. Germline CDR1 and CDR2: SQVTM and ANQGSEA. The CDR3 is CSVETGGF. DNA for the CDR3: TGCAGCGTTGAAACGGGGGGCTTT. The full variable domain, in which reference TRBV29-1 and TRBJ1-1 provide the parts outside the CDR3, is SAVISQKPSRDICQRGTSLTIQCQVDSQVTMMFWYRQQPGQSLTLIATANQGSEATYESGFVIDKFPISRPNLTFSTLTVSNMSPEDSSIYLCSVETGGFGQGTRLTVV.

The chain is built from TRBV10-3 and TRBJ2-5; 7 bases are shared with TRBD2. This CDR3 is 18 amino acids long. Germline V CDR1 and CDR2: ENHRY, SYGVKD. With 4 bases clipped from V and 5 bases from J, the junction kept 19 bases outside the gene matches. The CDR3 reads CAISARTTRRERGETQYF. The CDR3 DNA sequence: TGTGCCATCAGTGCTAGAACCACTCGGCGGGAGCGCGGGGAGACCCAGTACTTC.

This clonotype was picked up a small number of times. The genes are TRBV5-1 and TRBJ1-1; 7 nucleotides match TRBD1. Trimming at V came to 0 bases and at J to 6 bases, leaving 5 bases not matched to a gene. Germline V gene sequence: CDR1 SGHRS, CDR2 YFSETQ. The CDR3 runs 14 residues. The CDR3 nucleotides are TGCGCCAGCAGCTTGGGACAGGGTCACGCTGAAGCTTTCTTT. Residues: CASSLGQGHAEAFF. Full variable domain (missing parts from reference TRBV5-1 and TRBJ1-1): KAGVTQTPRYLIKTRGQQVTLSCSPISGHRSVSWYQQTPGQGLQFLFEYFSETQRNKGNFPGRFSGRQFSNSRSEMNVSTLELGDSALYLCASSLGQGHAEAFFGQGTRLTVV.

The rearrangement joins TRBV6-5 to TRBJ2-5; 11 bases match TRBD1. Per the germline V gene, CDR1 is MNHEY and CDR2 is SVGAGI. The V segment lost 0 bases and the J segment 0 bases; nucleotides outside the gene matches: 3. The CDR3 covers 17 residues. Here the CDR3 DNA reads TGTGCCAGCAGTTACTCCGGGACAGGGGGATACCAAGAGACCCAGTACTTC. It encodes CASSYSGTGGYQETQYF.

The CDR3 sequence is CASSPQLDRGSRIWQTQYF. In DNA form, the CDR3 reads TGTGCCAGCAGTCCACAATTAGACAGGGGTAGTAGGATTTGGCAGACCCAGTACTTC. The chain has TRBV12-3 or TRBV12-4 and TRBJ2-5; 8 bases line up with TRBD1. V shed 5 bases, J shed 6 bases, and the junction held 23 bases outside the gene matches. The CDR3 has 19 residues.

The J gene is TRBJ1-5, the V gene TRBV20-1, with 7 bases fitting TRBD1. In germline, CDR1 is DFQATT, CDR2 SNEGSKA (reference sequence). The CDR3 has 13 residues. With V trimmed by 2 bases and J by 7 bases, 5 bases remained unmatched. The CDR3 reads CSARRGGAQPQHF. In DNA form, the CDR3 reads TGCAGTGCTAGACGAGGGGGCGCACAGCCCCAGCATTTT.

The genes are TRBV29-1 and TRBJ2-7, with 11 bases aligning to TRBD2. The V gene's germline CDR1 is SQVTM and CDR2 ANQGSEA. V lost 7 bases, J lost 4 bases, and 6 bases stayed unmatched. This CDR3 is built from 13 residues. CDR3 sequence reads: CSATSGRGYEQYF. The CDR3 region has the DNA TGCAGCGCAACTAGCGGGAGAGGGTACGAGCAGTACTTC.

This clonotype was seen ten or more times. The rearrangement uses TRBV20-1 and TRBJ1-1; 10 positions agree with TRBD1. CDR1 DFQATT and CDR2 SNEGSKA come from the germline V gene (reference sequence). V shed 5 bases, J shed 5 bases, and the junction held 11 bases outside the gene matches. This CDR3 is 15 amino acids long. The CDR3 region is CSASDPGTGETEAFF. The CDR3 coding sequence is TGCAGTGCTTCTGATCCCGGGACAGGGGAAACTGAAGCTTTCTTT.

J is TRBJ1-1 and V is TRBV2; 12 bases map to TRBD1. Germline CDR1 is SNHLY and CDR2 is FYNNEI. Trimming cost V 5 bases and J 5 bases; bases outside gene matches: 6. This CDR3 region has 15 residues. CDR3 bases: TGTGCCAGCAGTTCAGCGGGACAGGGGGCGACTGAAGCTTTCTTT. Amino acids: CASSSAGQGATEAFF.

The sample holds many counts of this clonotype. V gene TRBV2 combines with J gene TRBJ2-2; TRBD2 aligns across 11 bases. V gave up 4 bases and J gave up 0 bases; unmatched junction bases: 4. From germline, CDR1 is SNHLY and CDR2 FYNNEI. This CDR3 spans 17 amino acids. CDR3 coding DNA: TGTGCCAGCAGTGGACTAGCGGGATCGTCGAACACCGGGGAGCTGTTTTTT. Translating it yields CASSGLAGSSNTGELFF.

This clonotype was observed a few times. V gene TRBV5-1 combines with J gene TRBJ2-5; D possibly corresponds to TRBD2 (6 bases). The CDR3 sequence is 14 residues long. V lost 4 bases to trimming and J lost 1 base, with 11 bases between them. Germline V CDR1 and CDR2: SGHRS, YFSETQ. The CDR3 sequence: CASSTGTRQETQYF. The CDR3 DNA reads TGCGCCAGCAGCACTGGGACTCGCCAAGAGACCCAGTACTTC.

The chain uses TRBV7-2 and TRBJ2-2; D remains unclear. This CDR3 contains 13 residues. Trimming removed 1 base at V and 9 bases at J, with 9 bases between. CDR1 is SGHTA, CDR2 FQGNSA, per germline. CDR3 coding DNA: TGTGCCAGCAGCTTAGTGGGGTGGCGGGAGCTGTTTTTT. Translation: CASSLVGWRELFF.